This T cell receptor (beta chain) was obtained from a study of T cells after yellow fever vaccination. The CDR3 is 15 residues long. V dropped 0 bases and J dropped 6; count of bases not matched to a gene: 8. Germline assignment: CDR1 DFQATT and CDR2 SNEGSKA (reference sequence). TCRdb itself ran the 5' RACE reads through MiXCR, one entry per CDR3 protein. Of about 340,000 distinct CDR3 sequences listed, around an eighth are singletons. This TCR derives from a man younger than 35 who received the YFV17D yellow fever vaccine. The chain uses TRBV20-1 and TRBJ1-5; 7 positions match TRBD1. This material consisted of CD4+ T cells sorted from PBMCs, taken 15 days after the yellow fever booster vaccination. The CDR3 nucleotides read TGCAGTGCTAGAGATCCAGACAGGGAGGGTCAGCCCCAGCATTTT. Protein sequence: CSARDPDREGQPQHF.